Listed below are T cell receptor beta chains from one sample, sequenced in a study of shared clonotypes between healthy human individuals. Sequencing used immunoSEQ multiplex PCR; TCRdb keeps in-frame clones, though not all of them. The sample records over 1.4 million clones, 96% being singletons. Sequencing used naive CD4+ T cells sorted from blood. The receptors stem from a young man in good health. CDR3s include the opening cysteine and the closing phenylalanine or tryptophan. The D gene is left open where the match is weak. Size is stated for part of the rows, as once, few or many counts, or as a class when the clone is expanded.

TRBV21-1	.	.	TRBJ2-3	TGTGCCAGCAGCAAAGCGGCTAGCGGGGACACAGATACGCAGTATTTT	CASSKAASGDTDTQYF
TRBV28	TRBD2	once	TRBJ2-4	TGTGCCAGCAGTTCGTTAGCGGGAGGGAACATTCAGTACTTC	CASSSLAGGNIQYF
TRBV19	TRBD1	.	TRBJ2-7	TGTGCCAGTAGTAGACAGGGGTCCTACGAGCAGTACTTC	CASSRQGSYEQYF
TRBV19	TRBD2	.	TRBJ2-5	TGTGCCAGTAGTAAACTAGCGGGAGGGCCAGTGGAGACCCAGTACTTC	CASSKLAGGPVETQYF
TRBV10-3	TRBD1	.	TRBJ1-1	TGTGCCATCAGTGAGGACAGGGACACTGAAGCTTTCTTT	CAISEDRDTEAFF
TRBV11-2	.	.	TRBJ2-5	TGTGCCAGCAGCTCCAAAGTGCCGCAGGGGACCCAGTACTTC	CASSSKVPQGTQYF
TRBV5-8	.	.	TRBJ1-5	TGTGCCAGCAGCCCGCGGGCAGGGATCAATCAGCCCCAGCATTTT	CASSPRAGINQPQHF
TRBV6-1	TRBD1	.	TRBJ1-1	TGTGCCAGCAGAGTCACAGGGGCGAACACTGAAGCTTTCTTT	CASRVTGANTEAFF
TRBV5-8	TRBD2	.	TRBJ2-3	TGTGCCAGCAGCTTGGAGCTAGCGGGAGGGTTCACAGATACGCAGTATTTT	CASSLELAGGFTDTQYF
TRBV7-3	.	.	TRBJ2-3	TGTGCCAGCAGCTTAAACGAGTGGGATACGCAGTATTTT	CASSLNEWDTQYF
TRBV28	.	.	TRBJ2-7	TGTGCCAGCAGCCACCACAGGGGGGGGTCCTACGAGCAGTACTTC	CASSHHRGGSYEQYF
TRBV29-1	TRBD2	.	TRBJ2-2	TGCAGCGTTCGGGGGGAGCTAGACGGGGAGCTGTTTTTT	CSVRGELDGELFF
TRBV9	.	.	TRBJ2-3	TGTGCCAGCAGCTACACAGCTATCACAGATACGCAGTATTTT	CASSYTAITDTQYF
TRBV7-2	TRBD2	.	TRBJ2-7	TGTGCCAGCAGCCCCCTAGCGGGGTACTCCTACGAGCAGTACTTC	CASSPLAGYSYEQYF
TRBV6-6	.	.	TRBJ2-3	TGTGCCAGCAATCACTATATGGCCGGGGCAGATACGCAGTATTTT	CASNHYMAGADTQYF
TRBV6-5	.	.	TRBJ1-5	TGTGCCAGCAGTTTCAAATATAGCAATCAGCCCCAGCATTTT	CASSFKYSNQPQHF
TRBV18	TRBD1	once	TRBJ2-1	TGTGCCAGCTCACCTGGACAGGGGGCGCATGAGCAGTTCTTC	CASSPGQGAHEQFF
TRBV28	.	.	TRBJ2-7	TGTGCCAGCAGTTTAGGAGGGGCAGGGGCCCCAAGCAATTTCTACGAGCAGTACTTC	CASSLGGAGAPSNFYEQYF
TRBV19	.	.	TRBJ2-7	TGTGCCAGCACAGGGTATAACGAGCAGTACTTC	CASTGYNEQYF
TRBV9	TRBD1	few	TRBJ2-7	TGTGCCAGCAGCGTAGGGGACAGATTGTACTTC	CASSVGDRLYF
TRBV10-3	.	.	TRBJ1-5	TGTGCCATCAGTGACAAATCTCGAATACGGGGCCATAGCAATCAGCCCCAGCATTTT	CAISDKSRIRGHSNQPQHF
TRBV6-1	.	.	TRBJ1-5	TGTGCCAGCAGTGAAGTAGGGTTATCAGGTCAGCCCCAGCATTTT	CASSEVGLSGQPQHF
TRBV7-2	TRBD1	.	TRBJ2-4	TGTGCCAGCAGCTTAGAAGGGACAGTTACACTAGCCAAAAACATTCAGTACTTC	CASSLEGTVTLAKNIQYF
TRBV28	TRBD1	.	TRBJ1-2	TGTGCCAGCAGCCAATCCGGGACAGGGTTTCGTGGCTACACCTTC	CASSQSGTGFRGYTF
TRBV7-8	.	.	TRBJ1-5	TGTGCCAGCAGCTTAGGACAGGCCATCGGTAGCAATCAGCCCCAGCATTTT	CASSLGQAIGSNQPQHF
TRBV5-6	.	.	TRBJ2-4	TGTGCCAGCAGCTTGACCGGGGGTGGGGAAAACATTCAGTACTTC	CASSLTGGGENIQYF
TRBV7-2	.	.	TRBJ2-7	TGTGCCAGCGGACGATCTATCTACGAGCAGTACTTC	CASGRSIYEQYF
TRBV7-3	.	.	TRBJ2-2	TGTGCCAGCAGCTTAACGTTAGGGGGGCGTTATAACACCGGGGAGCTGTTTTTT	CASSLTLGGRYNTGELFF
TRBV6-5	TRBD2	.	TRBJ2-7	TGTGCCAGCAGCGAGCTTAGCGGGGGGCCGTACGAGCAGTACTTC	CASSELSGGPYEQYF
TRBV15	TRBD1	.	TRBJ1-2	TGTGCCACCAGCAGAGATTGGATTCGCCGGGACAGGGCCTTCGGCTACACCTTC	CATSRDWIRRDRAFGYTF
TRBV20-1	.	.	TRBJ2-1	TGCAGTGCTCTGGGCAATGAGCAGTTCTTC	CSALGNEQFF
TRBV29-1	TRBD1	.	TRBJ2-1	TGCAGCGTTCTCCGGGACAGGGACTACAATGAGCAGTTCTTC	CSVLRDRDYNEQFF
TRBV5-1	.	.	TRBJ2-2	TGCGCCAGCAGCTCTTCGGGACGCTCGAACACCGGGGAGCTGTTTTTT	CASSSSGRSNTGELFF
TRBV29-1	.	.	TRBJ2-5	TGCAGCGTTGCCCTCCTACACCAAGAGACCCAGTACTTC	CSVALLHQETQYF
TRBV29-1	.	.	TRBJ1-4	TGCAGCGCCCAGGTCGGGAGCTCAACTAATGAAAAACTGTTTTTT	CSAQVGSSTNEKLFF
TRBV5-1	TRBD2	.	TRBJ2-1	TGCGCCAGCAGCGGTGTAGCGGGACCTACTCACGGGCAGTTCTTC	CASSGVAGPTHGQFF
TRBV30	TRBD1	.	TRBJ2-5	TGTGCCTGGAGTGCCGCATCGGGGACAGGGAAAAGAGAGACCCAGTACTTC	CAWSAASGTGKRETQYF
TRBV5-1	.	.	TRBJ2-5	TGCGCCAGCAGCTTGGTGCATGGACTCCAAAAGGCCCAGTACTTC	CASSLVHGLQKAQYF
TRBV27	.	.	TRBJ1-4	TGTGCCAGCAGTTTATCTAGCGATGCGGGCAATGAAAAACTGTTTTTT	CASSLSSDAGNEKLFF
TRBV7-9	.	.	TRBJ1-1	TGTGCCAGCAGCTCTTCTGCGGTCACTGAAGCTTTCTTT	CASSSSAVTEAFF
TRBV18	.	.	TRBJ2-2	TGTGCCAGCTCACCCAAAACCCCCGGAGGACAGGGGGAGCTGTTTTTT	CASSPKTPGGQGELFF
TRBV30	.	.	TRBJ1-2	TGTGCCTGGTCTCCAGCAGCGGGTCTTGGCTACACCTTC	CAWSPAAGLGYTF
TRBV5-1	.	.	TRBJ1-5	TGCGCCAGCAGCACCGGGACCGGGGATCAGCCCCAGCATTTT	CASSTGTGDQPQHF
TRBV5-1	TRBD1	.	TRBJ1-1	TGCGCCAGCAGACTTGGGACAGGATCAATGAACACTGAAGCTTTCTTT	CASRLGTGSMNTEAFF
TRBV5-4	.	.	TRBJ2-1	TGTGCCAGCAGCTTGTTCGGCGGGTGGAGCTCCTACAATGAGCAGTTCTTC	CASSLFGGWSSYNEQFF
TRBV7-9	.	.	TRBJ2-5	TGTGCCAGCAGCGGGGCAGGGGAAGAGACCCAGTACTTC	CASSGAGEETQYF
TRBV28	TRBD1	.	TRBJ2-7	TGTGCCAGCAGTTTCGGGGACAGGGTCTCGCACGGGCAGTACTTC	CASSFGDRVSHGQYF